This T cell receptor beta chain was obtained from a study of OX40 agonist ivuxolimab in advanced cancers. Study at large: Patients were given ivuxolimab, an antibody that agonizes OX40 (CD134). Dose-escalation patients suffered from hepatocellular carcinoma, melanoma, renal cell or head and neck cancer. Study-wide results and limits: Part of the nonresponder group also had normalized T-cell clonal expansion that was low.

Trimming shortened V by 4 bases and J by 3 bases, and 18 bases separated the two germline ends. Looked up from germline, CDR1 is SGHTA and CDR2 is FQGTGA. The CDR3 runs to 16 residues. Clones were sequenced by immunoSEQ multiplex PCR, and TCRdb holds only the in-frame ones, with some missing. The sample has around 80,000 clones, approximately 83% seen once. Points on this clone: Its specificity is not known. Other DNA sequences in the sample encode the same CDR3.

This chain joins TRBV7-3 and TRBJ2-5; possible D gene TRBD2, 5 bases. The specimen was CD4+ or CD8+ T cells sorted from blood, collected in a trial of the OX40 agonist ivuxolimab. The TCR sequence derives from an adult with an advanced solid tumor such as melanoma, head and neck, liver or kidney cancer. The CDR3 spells CASSSTGRGREETQYF. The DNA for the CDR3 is TGTGCCAGCAGCTCTACTGGACGAGGGAGAGAAGAGACCCAGTACTTC.